This is a list of T cell receptor beta chains from one sample in a study of cytomegalovirus exposure and HLA in healthy donors. Measured with immunoSEQ multiplex PCR; TCRdb has only the in-frame clones, and not every one. The data hold about 160,000 clones, with 96% observed a single time. The sequenced material came from PBMCs. The origin of the receptors is a woman under 30 in good health and CMV-seronegative. Both conserved end residues are part of each CDR3. The order of the fields is clone size, J gene, D gene, V gene, CDR3 DNA, CDR3 protein. D genes are given only for firm matches. Clone size, where shown, is once, few, many, or a class for clones that have expanded.

>-|TRBJ1-1|-|TRBV7-6
TGTGCCAGCAGCTCGCTTGGGGCGAAAGGCACTGAAGCTTTCTTT
CASSSLGAKGTEAFF
>-|TRBJ2-7|TRBD2|TRBV7-9
TGTGCCAGCAGCTCCCGTAGCGGGGGCGGATACTACGAGCAGTACTTC
CASSSRSGGGYYEQYF
>-|TRBJ2-1|TRBD2|TRBV9
TGTGCCAGCAGCGTATCCAGAGGGGCTGGGACTAGCGGGGACAATGAGCAGTTCTTC
CASSVSRGAGTSGDNEQFF
>-|TRBJ2-3|TRBD2|TRBV5-3
TGTGCCAGAAGCGCAACGGGGGGGCCCACAGATACGCAGTATTTT
CARSATGGPTDTQYF
>-|TRBJ1-5|TRBD1|TRBV5-6
TGTGCCAGCAGCTTGGGGGCAGGGGGCAGTCAGCCCCAGCATTTT
CASSLGAGGSQPQHF
>-|TRBJ2-4|-|TRBV9
TGTGCCAGCAGCGCCCCGACAGGCGGGAACATTCAGTACTTC
CASSAPTGGNIQYF
>-|TRBJ1-2|TRBD1|TRBV30
TGTGCCTGGAGTATTGGGGGGACAGGGAATGGCTACACCTTC
CAWSIGGTGNGYTF
>-|TRBJ2-7|-|TRBV14
TGTGCCAGCAGCCAAGGGGTGAGTCCGAGGGTCTACGAGCAGTACTTC
CASSQGVSPRVYEQYF
>-|TRBJ2-5|-|TRBV18
TGTGCCAGCCTACAGGGTTGGCAAGAGACCCAGTACTTC
CASLQGWQETQYF
>-|TRBJ1-1|-|TRBV18
TGTGCCAGCTCACCGGCGCAGGGTGGCACTGAAGCTTTCTTT
CASSPAQGGTEAFF
>-|TRBJ2-1|TRBD2|TRBV4-1
TGCGCCAGCAGCGCCCCGGGACTAGCGGGGGGGCGTGTATATGAGCAGTTCTTC
CASSAPGLAGGRVYEQFF
>-|TRBJ1-3|-|TRBV7-9
TGTGCCAGCAGCTCCCTATTCTCTGGAAACACCATATATTTT
CASSSLFSGNTIYF
>-|TRBJ2-1|-|TRBV7-9
TGTGCCAGCAGCTTAGTAGTAGCTGATGAGCAGTTCTTC
CASSLVVADEQFF
>-|TRBJ2-1|TRBD2|TRBV7-3
TGTGCCAGCAGCTTGTCAGCGGGGGAGTACTACAATGAGCAGTTCTTC
CASSLSAGEYYNEQFF
>-|TRBJ1-4|-|TRBV18
TGTGCCAGCTCCGGGCAGCAACCGGGGTCTAATGAAAAACTGTTTTTT
CASSGQQPGSNEKLFF
>-|TRBJ2-7|-|TRBV19
TGTGCCAGTAGGAGACAATCCGACTCCTACGAGCAGTACTTC
CASRRQSDSYEQYF
>few|TRBJ1-5|TRBD1|TRBV5-6
TGTGCCAGCAGCTTGTCCCTGGGACAGCACGGGAGCAATCAGCCCCAGCATTTT
CASSLSLGQHGSNQPQHF
>-|TRBJ1-1|-|TRBV7-9
TGTGCCAGCAGCATCGACTTAAGCACTGAAGCTTTCTTT
CASSIDLSTEAFF
>-|TRBJ1-2|-|TRBV6-1
TGTGCCAGCAGTGAAAGGGAGTTCCTCGTTTACGGCTACACCTTC
CASSEREFLVYGYTF
>once|TRBJ2-7|TRBD1|TRBV27
TGTGCCAGCGGTGCACCGGACAGGGTCTCCTACGAGCAGTACTTC
CASGAPDRVSYEQYF
>-|TRBJ2-7|TRBD2|TRBV6-6
TGTGCCAGCAGCCTAACTAGCGGCAGGTACGAGCAGTACTTC
CASSLTSGRYEQYF
>-|TRBJ1-1|-|TRBV23-1
TGCGCCAGCAGTCCGGGGGTAGTGGACACTGAAGCTTTCTTT
CASSPGVVDTEAFF
>-|TRBJ1-5|TRBD1|TRBV6-5
TGTGCCAGCAGTTCCCTTGCGGGACAGTCCAATCAGCCCCAGCATTTT
CASSSLAGQSNQPQHF
>-|TRBJ1-2|-|TRBV9
TGTGCCAGCAGCGTTGGGTGGGGGGGGAACTATGGCTACACCTTC
CASSVGWGGNYGYTF
>-|TRBJ1-1|TRBD1|TRBV29-1
TGCAGCGGCCGGGACAGAAAGAACACTGAAGCTTTCTTT
CSGRDRKNTEAFF
>-|TRBJ2-5|-|TRBV11-2
TGTGCCAGCAGCGCGACTAGTATGCGGGAGACCCAGTACTTC
CASSATSMRETQYF
>-|TRBJ2-7|-|TRBV27
TGTGCCAGCAGACCAGGGTTCGAATTGCGGTACGAGCAGTACTTC
CASRPGFELRYEQYF
>-|TRBJ2-7|TRBD2|TRBV9
TGTGCCAGCAGTCTCCATAGCGGGGCCGGCTACGAGCAGTACTTC
CASSLHSGAGYEQYF
>-|TRBJ2-1|-|TRBV19
TGTGCCAGTGCACGTCCTGGGGGCCCCGAGGGTGTGTCGCAGTTCTTC
CASARPGGPEGVSQFF
>-|TRBJ1-6|-|TRBV9
TGTGCCAGCAGCGTAGGACTAGTGGGCACCAATTCACCCCTCCACTTT
CASSVGLVGTNSPLHF